These 9 T cell receptor beta chains were all obtained from the same sample, sequenced in a study of shared clonotypes between healthy human individuals. The method was immunoSEQ multiplex PCR; TCRdb's version includes in-frame clones alone and lacks a portion of them. The table records around 2.5 million clones, over 85% of them present only once. Sequencing was carried out using naive CD4+ T cells from PBMCs. As for subset: CD45RA+ positively selected. These receptors came from a man aged 18 to 29 in good health. Some clones in this sample may be carry-over from other donors' samples.

The chain joins TRBV2 to TRBJ2-5; D is ambiguous. The CDR3 consists of 14 residues. V was pared by 8 bases and J by 0 bases, with 13 bases between. Germline values: CDR1 SNHLY, CDR2 FYNNEI. The DNA for the CDR3 is TGTGCCAGCGCCCCAGTGGTATACCAAGAGACCCAGTACTTC. Translation: CASAPVVYQETQYF. The whole variable domain, remainder taken from reference TRBV2 and TRBJ2-5, is EPEVTQTPSHQVTQMGQEVILRCVPISNHLYFYWYRQILGQKVEFLVSFYNNEISEKSEIFDDQFSVERPDGSNFTLKIRSTKLEDSAMYFCASAPVVYQETQYFGPGTRLLVL.

The chain carries TRBV11-1 and TRBJ2-3; D tentatively reads TRBD1 or TRBD2 (5 bases each). CDR1 and CDR2 (germline): SGHAT, FQDESV (reference sequence). Trimming cost V 5 bases and J 4 bases, with 16 bases left between them. The CDR3 contains 15 residues. The CDR3 here is CASSARDQFPDTQYF. As DNA, the CDR3 is TGTGCCAGCAGCGCCCGGGACCAATTCCCAGATACGCAGTATTTT.

The chain carries TRBV5-4 and TRBJ2-3; no firm D call. The CDR3 extends over 14 amino acids. V lost 0 bases to trimming and J lost 2 bases, with 7 bases between them. From germline, CDR1 is SGHNT and CDR2 YYREEE (reference sequence). This chain's CDR3 is CASSLARVTDTQYF. In nucleotides, the CDR3 is TGTGCCAGCAGCTTGGCACGGGTCACAGATACGCAGTATTTT.

This chain uses TRBV7-2 with TRBJ2-7; 9 nucleotides agree with TRBD2. The CDR3 is 15 residues long. Germline assignment: CDR1 SGHTA and CDR2 FQGNSA. V lost 5 bases to trimming and J lost 4 bases; unmatched junction nucleotides: 9. The CDR3 spells CASSPWGGRVYEQYF. The CDR3 nucleotides are TGTGCCAGCAGCCCTTGGGGCGGGAGGGTATACGAGCAGTACTTC.

CDR3 sequence reads: CASSWGQSEAFF. DNA of the CDR3: TGTGCCAGCTCATGGGGGCAGAGTGAAGCTTTCTTT. The gene calls are TRBV18 and TRBJ1-1, with D perhaps matching TRBD1 (6 bases). V lost 5 bases and J lost 7, with 11 bases in between. This CDR3 contains 12 residues. Germline CDR1 reads KGHSH; CDR2 reads LQKENI.

J is TRBJ1-5 and V is TRBV28; 9 bases map to TRBD1. V shed 5 bases, J shed 5 bases, and the junction held 10 bases outside the gene matches. Looked up from germline, CDR1 is MDHEN and CDR2 is SYDVKM. This CDR3 region has 16 residues. CDR3 bases: TGTGCCAGCAGTCCAGACAGGGGGAAGGGTGATCAGCCCCAGCATTTT. As protein: CASSPDRGKGDQPQHF.

The CDR3 DNA reads TGTGCCAGCTCAGGACAGGGGGTCGGTAGGTCCTACGAGCAGTACTTC. Amino acid sequence: CASSGQGVGRSYEQYF. The chain combines TRBV18 with TRBJ2-7, with 10 bases that match TRBD1. Looked up from germline, CDR1 is KGHSH and CDR2 is LQKENI. This CDR3 has 16 residues. J was trimmed by 1 base and V by 5 bases; bases with no gene match: 8.

This chain links TRBV27 with TRBJ1-1; D unresolved. CDR3 length: 12 amino acids. Germline V CDR1 and CDR2: MNHEY, SMNVEV (reference sequence). V gave up 6 bases and J gave up 1 base, with 6 bases separating them. Here the CDR3 reads CASRARNTEAFF. The CDR3 nucleotides read TGTGCCAGCAGGGCACGGAACACTGAAGCTTTCTTT.

This chain uses TRBV9 with TRBJ2-2, with 10 bases fitting TRBD2. Losses at the gene ends were 4 bases for V and 5 bases for J; bases not matched to a gene: 8. This CDR3 has 16 residues. Germline V gene data show CDR1 as SGDLS and CDR2 as YYNGEE. CDR3 DNA sequence: TGTGCCAGCAGCAGAGCGGGAGGGCCTAGGACCGGGGAGCTGTTTTTT. This gives the protein CASSRAGGPRTGELFF.